A single sample gave rise to the 6 T cell receptor beta chains below, sequenced in a study of human T cells and chemical hapten exposure (dated by TCRdb to about 2021). The protocol used for the library was RACE. Instrument on record: NextSeq 500. TCRdb applied fastp at Q25 and MiXCR to the public reads, then kept only in-frame beta chains. Records with the same CDR3 protein are collapsed into one entry carrying the most frequent genes and DNA. In this sample the table shows some 81,000 distinct CDR3 sequences, around 7% of which occur a single time. The top ten clones comprise less than 2% of the sample. In the paper's terms, the time point label means: patch test 1, 2 weeks after DPC sensitization. What the treatment or condition label conveys for this sample: therapeutic diphenylcyclopropenone sensitization with weekly scalp DPC. The material was whole blood, obtained in connection with sensitization to the hapten diphenylcyclopropenone (DPC). These receptor sequences come from a young woman with alopecia areata. Some clones in this sample may be carry-over from other donors' samples.

CDR3 DNA sequence: TGTGCCAGCAGCCCGAGGTACAGAGAGACCGGGGAGCTGTTTTTT. Residues: CASSPRYRETGELFF. The genes are TRBV5-4 and TRBJ2-2; D is uncertain. This CDR3 is 15 amino acids long. Germline V gene data show CDR1 as SGHNT and CDR2 as YYREEE (reference sequence). V was clipped by 4 bases and J by 5 bases, with 15 bases between them.

The V and J genes are TRBV11-2 and TRBJ2-1; 9 nucleotides match TRBD1. V gave up 5 bases and J gave up 4 bases; unmatched junction bases: 12. Germline loops: CDR1 SGHAT, CDR2 FQNNGV. The CDR3 has 17 residues. CDR3 amino acids: CASSPRTGATLYNEQFF. CDR3 DNA sequence: TGTGCCAGCAGCCCCAGGACAGGGGCGACCCTGTACAATGAGCAGTTCTTC. Full variable domain (missing parts from reference TRBV11-2 and TRBJ2-1): EAGVAQSPRYKIIEKRQSVAFWCNPISGHATLYWYQQILGQGPKLLIQFQNNGVVDDSQLPKDRFSAERLKGVDSTLKIQPAKLEDSAVYLCASSPRTGATLYNEQFFGPGTRLTVL.

This clonotype has ten or more counts. The chain uses TRBV9 and TRBJ2-7, with 7 bases aligning to TRBD1. This CDR3 comprises 16 residues. Germline lookup yields CDR1 SGDLS and CDR2 YYNGEE. The ends lost 1 base at V and 2 bases at J; junction bases unmatched: 9. CDR3 loop: CASSVTETGAPYEQYF. CDR3 coding DNA: TGTGCCAGCAGCGTAACAGAAACAGGGGCCCCCTACGAGCAGTACTTC.

Of note for this clonotype: Since a much larger clone is just one base distant, this may be a read error. J is TRBJ2-3 and V is TRBV7-7, with a tentative D call TRBD1 (7 bases). The CDR3 spans 16 residues. CDR1 and CDR2 (germline): SSHAT, FNYEAQ (reference sequence). CDR3 region: CVSSAGTATSTDTQYF. The CDR3 nucleotides are TGTGTTAGCAGCGCGGGGACAGCTACTAGCACAGATACGCAGTATTTT.

The sample holds a few counts of this clonotype. V gene TRBV3-1 combines with J gene TRBJ1-5; no reliable D call. The ends were cut back, 5 bases at V and 4 bases at J, with 15 bases in the middle. The CDR3 is made up of 15 amino acids. CDR1 and CDR2 (germline): LGHDT, YNNKEL (reference sequence). CDR3 in DNA: TGTGCCAGCAGCAGCAGGTTAACCAGGAATCAGCCCCAGCATTTT. Translating it yields CASSSRLTRNQPQHF.

This clonotype showed up many times. The rearrangement joins TRBV7-2 to TRBJ2-3; TRBD1 aligns across 10 bases. CDR3 size: 16 residues. The germline CDR1 and CDR2 sequences are SGHTA and FQGNSA. Trimming at V came to 0 bases and at J to 5 bases, leaving 5 bases not matched to a gene. DNA of the CDR3: TGTGCCAGCAGCTTAGCACCGGGACAGGGGATAGATACGCAGTATTTT. It codes for CASSLAPGQGIDTQYF.